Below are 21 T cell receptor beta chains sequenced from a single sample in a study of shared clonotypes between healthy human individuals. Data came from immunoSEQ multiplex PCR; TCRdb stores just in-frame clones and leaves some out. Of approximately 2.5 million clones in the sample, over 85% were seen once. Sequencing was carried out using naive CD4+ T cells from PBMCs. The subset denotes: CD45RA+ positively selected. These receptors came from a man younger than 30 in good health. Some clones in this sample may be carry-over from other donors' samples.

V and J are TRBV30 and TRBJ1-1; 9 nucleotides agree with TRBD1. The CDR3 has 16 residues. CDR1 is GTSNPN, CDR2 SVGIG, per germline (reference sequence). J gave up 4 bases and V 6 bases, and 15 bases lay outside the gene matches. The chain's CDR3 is CACLMSDRGTGTEAFF. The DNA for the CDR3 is TGTGCCTGTCTCATGTCGGACAGGGGAACGGGCACTGAAGCTTTCTTT.

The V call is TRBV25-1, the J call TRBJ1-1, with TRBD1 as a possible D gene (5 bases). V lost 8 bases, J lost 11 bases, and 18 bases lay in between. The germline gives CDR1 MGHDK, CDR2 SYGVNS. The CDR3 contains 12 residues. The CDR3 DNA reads TGTGCCAGCCATAACCCGCCGGACACCGCTTTCTTT. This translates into CASHNPPDTAFF.

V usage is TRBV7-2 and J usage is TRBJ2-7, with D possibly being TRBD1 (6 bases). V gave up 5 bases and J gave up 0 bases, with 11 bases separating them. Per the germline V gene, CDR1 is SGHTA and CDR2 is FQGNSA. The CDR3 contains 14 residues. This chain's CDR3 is CASSHRGSSYEQYF. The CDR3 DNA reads TGTGCCAGCAGCCATAGGGGGAGCTCCTACGAGCAGTACTTC.

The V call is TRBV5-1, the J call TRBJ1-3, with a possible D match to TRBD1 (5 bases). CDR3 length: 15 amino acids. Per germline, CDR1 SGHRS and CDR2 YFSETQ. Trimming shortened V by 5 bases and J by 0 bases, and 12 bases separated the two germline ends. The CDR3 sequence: CASRRDGDSGNTIYF. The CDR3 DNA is TGCGCCAGCAGGCGGGACGGGGACTCTGGAAACACCATATATTTT.

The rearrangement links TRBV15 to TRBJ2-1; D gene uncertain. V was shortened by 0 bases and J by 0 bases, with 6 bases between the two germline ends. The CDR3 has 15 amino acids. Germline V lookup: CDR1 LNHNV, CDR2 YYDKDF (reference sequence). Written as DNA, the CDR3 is TGTGCCACCAGCAGAGATAGGATCTCCTACAATGAGCAGTTCTTC. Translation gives CATSRDRISYNEQFF.

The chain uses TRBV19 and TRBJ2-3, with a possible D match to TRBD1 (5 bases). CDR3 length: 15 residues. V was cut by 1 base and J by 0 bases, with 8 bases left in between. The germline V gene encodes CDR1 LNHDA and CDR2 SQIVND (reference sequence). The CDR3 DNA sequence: TGTGCCAGTAGTATAGGCAGGGTCAGCACAGATACGCAGTATTTT. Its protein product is CASSIGRVSTDTQYF.

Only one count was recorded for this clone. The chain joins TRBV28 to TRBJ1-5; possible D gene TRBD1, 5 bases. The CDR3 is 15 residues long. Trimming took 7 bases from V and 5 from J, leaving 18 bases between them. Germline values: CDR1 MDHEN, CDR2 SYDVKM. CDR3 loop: CASIKSRGWDQPQHF. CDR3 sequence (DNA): TGTGCCAGCATCAAATCCCGGGGGTGGGATCAGCCCCAGCATTTT.

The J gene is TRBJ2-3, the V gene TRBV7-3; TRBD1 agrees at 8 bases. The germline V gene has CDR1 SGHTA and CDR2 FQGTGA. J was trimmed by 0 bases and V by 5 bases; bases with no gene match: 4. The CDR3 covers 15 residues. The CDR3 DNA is TGTGCCAGCAGCCATCGGGACAGGAGCACAGATACGCAGTATTTT. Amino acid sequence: CASSHRDRSTDTQYF.

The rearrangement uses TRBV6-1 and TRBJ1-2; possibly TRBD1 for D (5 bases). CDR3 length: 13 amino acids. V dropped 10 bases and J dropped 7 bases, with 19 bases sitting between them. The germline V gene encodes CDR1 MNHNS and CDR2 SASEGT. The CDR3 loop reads CATKGTATPGYTF. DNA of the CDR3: TGTGCCACCAAAGGGACCGCCACTCCTGGCTACACCTTC.

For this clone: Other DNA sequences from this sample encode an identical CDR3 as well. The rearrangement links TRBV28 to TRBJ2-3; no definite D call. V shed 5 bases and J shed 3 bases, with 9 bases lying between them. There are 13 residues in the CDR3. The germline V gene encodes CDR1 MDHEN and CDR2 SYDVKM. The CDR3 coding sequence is TGTGCCAGCAGTCCTAGGTGGACAGATACGCAGTATTTT. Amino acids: CASSPRWTDTQYF.

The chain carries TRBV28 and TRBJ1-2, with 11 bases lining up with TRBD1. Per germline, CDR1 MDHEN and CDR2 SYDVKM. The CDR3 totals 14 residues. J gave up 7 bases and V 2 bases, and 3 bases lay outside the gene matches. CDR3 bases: TGTGCCAGCAGTTTACCTGGACAGGGGGCTGGCTACACCTTC. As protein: CASSLPGQGAGYTF.

In DNA, the CDR3 is TGTGCCAGCAGCTTATTACCGACGAACACTGAAGCTTTCTTT. Its protein product is CASSLLPTNTEAFF. J is TRBJ1-1 and V is TRBV7-3; D is unresolved. The germline V and J ends were trimmed by 2 bases and 1 base, with 8 bases remaining between them. This CDR3 is 14 amino acids long. The germline gives CDR1 SGHTA, CDR2 FQGTGA.

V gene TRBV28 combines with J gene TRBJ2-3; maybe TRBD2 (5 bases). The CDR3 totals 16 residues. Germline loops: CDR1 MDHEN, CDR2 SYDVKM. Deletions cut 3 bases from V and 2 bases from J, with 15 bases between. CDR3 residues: CASSFLGRHDTDTQYF. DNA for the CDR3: TGTGCCAGCAGTTTCTTGGGGAGACACGACACAGATACGCAGTATTTT.

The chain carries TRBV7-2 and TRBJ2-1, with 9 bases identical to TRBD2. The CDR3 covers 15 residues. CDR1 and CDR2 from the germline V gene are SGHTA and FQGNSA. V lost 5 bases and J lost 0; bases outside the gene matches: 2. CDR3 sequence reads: CASSPSGNSYNEQFF. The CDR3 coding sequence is TGTGCCAGCAGCCCTAGCGGGAACTCCTACAATGAGCAGTTCTTC.

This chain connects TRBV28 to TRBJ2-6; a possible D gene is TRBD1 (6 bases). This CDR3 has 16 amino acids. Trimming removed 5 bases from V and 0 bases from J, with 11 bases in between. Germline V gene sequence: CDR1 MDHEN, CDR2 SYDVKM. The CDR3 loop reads CASSTGQISGANVLTF. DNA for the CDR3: TGTGCCAGCAGTACCGGACAGATCTCTGGGGCCAACGTCCTGACTTTC. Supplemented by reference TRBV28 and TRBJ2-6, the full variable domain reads DVKVTQSSRYLVKRTGEKVFLECVQDMDHENMFWYRQDPGLGLRLIYFSYDVKMKEKGDIPEGYSVSREKKERFSLILESASTNQTSMYLCASSTGQISGANVLTFGAGSRLTVL.

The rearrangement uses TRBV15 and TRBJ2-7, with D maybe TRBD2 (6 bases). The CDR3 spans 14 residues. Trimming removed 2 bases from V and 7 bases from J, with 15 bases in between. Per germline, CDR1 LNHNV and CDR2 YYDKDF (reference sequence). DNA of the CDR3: TGTGCCACCAGCAGACGCTCCGGGGGTTGGGAGCAGTACTTC. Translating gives CATSRRSGGWEQYF.

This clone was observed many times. The CDR3 DNA is TGTGCCAGCAGTGGAGCGGGAGTCGGCACAGATACGCAGTATTTT. This gives the protein CASSGAGVGTDTQYF. This chain joins TRBV2 and TRBJ2-3, with TRBD2 identical over 8 bases. Losses at the gene ends were 4 bases for V and 1 base for J; bases not matched to a gene: 4. This CDR3 spans 15 amino acids. CDR1 and CDR2 (germline): SNHLY, FYNNEI.

CDR3 amino acids: CASSLAVKEETQYF. Here the CDR3 DNA reads TGTGCCAGCAGCTTGGCTGTTAAGGAAGAGACCCAGTACTTC. V and J are TRBV5-5 and TRBJ2-5; D not certain. The germline V gene encodes CDR1 SGHKS and CDR2 YYEKEE (reference sequence). The CDR3 length is 14 residues. V was pared by 0 bases and J by 3 bases, with 9 bases between.

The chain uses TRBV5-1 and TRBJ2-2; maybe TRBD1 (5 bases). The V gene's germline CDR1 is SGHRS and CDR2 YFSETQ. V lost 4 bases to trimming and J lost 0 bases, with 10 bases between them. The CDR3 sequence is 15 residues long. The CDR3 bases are TGCGCCAGCAGCCCCCAGGGAACGAACACCGGGGAGCTGTTTTTT. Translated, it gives CASSPQGTNTGELFF. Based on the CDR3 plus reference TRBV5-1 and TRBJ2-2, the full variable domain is KAGVTQTPRYLIKTRGQQVTLSCSPISGHRSVSWYQQTPGQGLQFLFEYFSETQRNKGNFPGRFSGRQFSNSRSEMNVSTLELGDSALYLCASSPQGTNTGELFFGEGSRLTVL.

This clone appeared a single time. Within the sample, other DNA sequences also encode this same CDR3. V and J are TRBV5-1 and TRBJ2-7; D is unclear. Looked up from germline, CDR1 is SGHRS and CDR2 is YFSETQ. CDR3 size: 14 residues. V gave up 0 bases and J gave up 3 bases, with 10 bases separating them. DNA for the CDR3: TGCGCCAGCAGCTTGGCTGGTCAAGGCTACGAGCAGTACTTC. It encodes CASSLAGQGYEQYF. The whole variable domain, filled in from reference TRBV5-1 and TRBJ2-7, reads KAGVTQTPRYLIKTRGQQVTLSCSPISGHRSVSWYQQTPGQGLQFLFEYFSETQRNKGNFPGRFSGRQFSNSRSEMNVSTLELGDSALYLCASSLAGQGYEQYFGPGTRLTVT.

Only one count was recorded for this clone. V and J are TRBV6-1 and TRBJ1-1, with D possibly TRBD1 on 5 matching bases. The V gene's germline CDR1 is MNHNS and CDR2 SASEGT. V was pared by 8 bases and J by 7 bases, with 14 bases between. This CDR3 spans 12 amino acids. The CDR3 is CASCTGGLEAFF. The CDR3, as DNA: TGTGCCAGCTGTACAGGTGGCCTTGAAGCTTTCTTT.